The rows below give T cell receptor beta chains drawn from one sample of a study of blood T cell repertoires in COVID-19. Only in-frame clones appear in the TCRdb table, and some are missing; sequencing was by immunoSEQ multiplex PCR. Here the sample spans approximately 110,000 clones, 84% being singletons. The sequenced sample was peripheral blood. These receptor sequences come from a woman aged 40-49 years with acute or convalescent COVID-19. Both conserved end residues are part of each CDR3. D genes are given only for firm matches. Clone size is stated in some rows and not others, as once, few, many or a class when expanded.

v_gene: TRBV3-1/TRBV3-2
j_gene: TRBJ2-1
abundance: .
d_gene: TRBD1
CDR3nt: TGTGCCAGCAGCCGCAGGGGGTCGGGGAATGAGCAGTTCTTC
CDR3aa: CASSRRGSGNEQFF

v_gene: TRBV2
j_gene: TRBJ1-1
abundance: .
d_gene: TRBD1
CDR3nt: TGTGCCAGCAGAGCGGGACAGGGAGGCACTGAAGCTTTCTTT
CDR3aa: CASRAGQGGTEAFF

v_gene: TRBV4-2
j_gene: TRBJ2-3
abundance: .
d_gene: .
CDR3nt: TGTGCCAGCAGCCAAGAGCGGCCAGACACGCAGTATTTT
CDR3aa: CASSQERPDTQYF

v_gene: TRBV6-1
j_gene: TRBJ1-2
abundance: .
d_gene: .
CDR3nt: TGTGCCAGTTCCCCGCCCCAGGCTGGCTACACCTTC
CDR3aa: CASSPPQAGYTF

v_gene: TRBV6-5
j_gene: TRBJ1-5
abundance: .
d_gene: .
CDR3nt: TGTGCCAGCAGACAGGGAAGTCAGCCCCAGCATTTT
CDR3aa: CASRQGSQPQHF

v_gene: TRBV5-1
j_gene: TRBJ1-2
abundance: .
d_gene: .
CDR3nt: TGCGCCAGCAGCTTGAGGGGTTTTGAAAGCGGCTACACCTTC
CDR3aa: CASSLRGFESGYTF

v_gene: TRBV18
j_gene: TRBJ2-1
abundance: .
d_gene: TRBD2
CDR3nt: TGTGCCAGCTCACAAGCGGGCGGGGGTCCCTCTGAGCAGTTCTTC
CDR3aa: CASSQAGGGPSEQFF

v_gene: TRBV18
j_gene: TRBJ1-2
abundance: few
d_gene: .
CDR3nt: TGTGCCAGCTCACCAGGAAGACAGCACTCTTATGGCTACACCTTC
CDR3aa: CASSPGRQHSYGYTF

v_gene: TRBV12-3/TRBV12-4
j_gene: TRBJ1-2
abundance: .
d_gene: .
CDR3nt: TGTGCCAGCAGAGCGGCGAACTATGGCTACACCTTC
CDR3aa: CASRAANYGYTF

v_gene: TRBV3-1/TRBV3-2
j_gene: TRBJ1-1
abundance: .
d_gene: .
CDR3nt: TGTGCCAGCAGCCAACGTATGACAGGACTGAACACTGAAGCTTTCTTT
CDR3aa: CASSQRMTGLNTEAFF

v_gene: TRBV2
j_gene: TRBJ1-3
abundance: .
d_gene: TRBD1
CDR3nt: TGTGCCAGCAGTCTCCAAGGGACAGTTTATGGAAACACCATATATTTT
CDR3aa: CASSLQGTVYGNTIYF

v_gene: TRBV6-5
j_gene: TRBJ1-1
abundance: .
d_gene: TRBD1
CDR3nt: TGTGCCAGCATAGGTTGGGACAGGGGGACGGCTGAAGCTTTCTTT
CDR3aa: CASIGWDRGTAEAFF

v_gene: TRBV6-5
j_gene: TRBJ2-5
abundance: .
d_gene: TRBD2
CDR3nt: TGTGCCAGCAGTTACTCGGGACTAGGGGGAGAGACCCAGTACTTC
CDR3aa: CASSYSGLGGETQYF

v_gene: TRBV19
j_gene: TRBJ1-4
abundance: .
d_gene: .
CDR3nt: TGTGCCAGTATGGTGGGAGGAAAACTGTTTTTT
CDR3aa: CASMVGGKLFF

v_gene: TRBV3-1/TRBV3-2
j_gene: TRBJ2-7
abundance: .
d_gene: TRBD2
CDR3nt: TGTGCCAGCAGCCCTAGCGGAATGATATACGAGCAGTACTTC
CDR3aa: CASSPSGMIYEQYF

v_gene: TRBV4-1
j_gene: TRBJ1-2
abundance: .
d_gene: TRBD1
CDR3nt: TGCGCCAGCAGTCAGGGGACAGGGTTTAGCTATGGCTACACCTTC
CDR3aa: CASSQGTGFSYGYTF

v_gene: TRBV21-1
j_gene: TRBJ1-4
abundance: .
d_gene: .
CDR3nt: TGTGCCAGCAGCAAAGGGGACAGGGGGCATGAAAAACTGTTTTTT
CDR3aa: CASSKGDRGHEKLFF

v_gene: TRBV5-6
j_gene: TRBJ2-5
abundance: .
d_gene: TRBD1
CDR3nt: TGTGCCAGCAGCGTGGACCGGGACAGACAAGAGACCCAGTACTTC
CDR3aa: CASSVDRDRQETQYF

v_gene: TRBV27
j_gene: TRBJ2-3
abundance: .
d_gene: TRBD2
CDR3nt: TGTGCCAGCAGCCTAGGGCTAGCGGGGACCTTCAGCACAGATACGCAGTATTTT
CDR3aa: CASSLGLAGTFSTDTQYF

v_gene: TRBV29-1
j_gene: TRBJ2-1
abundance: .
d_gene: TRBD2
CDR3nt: TGCAGCGTGCACGGGACTAGTTTCCCTCGGTTCTTC
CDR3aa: CSVHGTSFPRFF

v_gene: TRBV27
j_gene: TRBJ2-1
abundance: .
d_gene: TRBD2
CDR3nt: TGTGCCAGCAGACCCACCCACCGAAGACTAGCGGGGGGCAATGAGCAGTTCTTC
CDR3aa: CASRPTHRRLAGGNEQFF

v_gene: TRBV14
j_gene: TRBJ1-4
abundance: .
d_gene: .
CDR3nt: TGTGCCAGCAGCCGGGGCCTTAATGAAAAACTGTTTTTT
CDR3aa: CASSRGLNEKLFF

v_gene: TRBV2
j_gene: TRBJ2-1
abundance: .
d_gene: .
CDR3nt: TGTGCCAGCTCCGAGCTAGCCGCTGAGCAGTTCTTC
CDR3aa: CASSELAAEQFF

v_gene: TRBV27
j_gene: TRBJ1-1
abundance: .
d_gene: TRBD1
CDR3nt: TGTGCCAGCAGGAGCGGACAGGCTGAGATCATGAACACTGAAGCTTTCTTT
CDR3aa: CASRSGQAEIMNTEAFF

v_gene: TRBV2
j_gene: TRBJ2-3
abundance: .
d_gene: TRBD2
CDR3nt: TGTGCCAGCAGTGAAACGTCTAGCGGGGGGTTTTCATACGTGACAGATACGCAGTATTTT
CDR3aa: CASSETSSGGFSYVTDTQYF

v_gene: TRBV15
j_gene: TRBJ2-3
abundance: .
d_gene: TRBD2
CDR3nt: TGTGCCACCCAACTAGCGGGTGGAGATACGCAGTATTTT
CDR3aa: CATQLAGGDTQYF

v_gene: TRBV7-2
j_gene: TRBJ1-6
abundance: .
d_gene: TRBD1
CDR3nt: TGTGCCAGCAGCACAGGACAGGGTCGTTCACCCCTCCACTTT
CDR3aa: CASSTGQGRSPLHF

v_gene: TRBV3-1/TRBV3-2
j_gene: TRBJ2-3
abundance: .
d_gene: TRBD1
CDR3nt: TGTGCCAGCAGCCCAGCAGGGGGCAGGGATACGCAGTATTTT
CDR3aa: CASSPAGGRDTQYF

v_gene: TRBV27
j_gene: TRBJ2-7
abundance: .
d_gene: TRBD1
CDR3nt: TGTGCCAGCAGTGAAAACAGGGGACCGAGCGAGCAGTACTTC
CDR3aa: CASSENRGPSEQYF

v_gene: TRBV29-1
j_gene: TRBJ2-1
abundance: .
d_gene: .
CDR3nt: TGCAGCGTGAAGACAGCGAACTTTAATGAGCAGTTCTTC
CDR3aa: CSVKTANFNEQFF

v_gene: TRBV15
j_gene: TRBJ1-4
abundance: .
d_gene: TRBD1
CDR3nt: TGTGCCACCAGCAGGGCTACAGGGGCAACTAATGAAAAACTGTTTTTT
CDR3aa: CATSRATGATNEKLFF

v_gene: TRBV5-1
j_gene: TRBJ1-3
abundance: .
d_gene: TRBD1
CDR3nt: TGCGCCAGCAGCTCCCAGGGGGACGGAAACACCATATATTTT
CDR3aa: CASSSQGDGNTIYF

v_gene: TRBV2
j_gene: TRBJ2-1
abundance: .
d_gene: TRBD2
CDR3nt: TGTGCCAGCGGCTGGGACTATTCCTACAATGAGCAGTTCTTC
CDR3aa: CASGWDYSYNEQFF

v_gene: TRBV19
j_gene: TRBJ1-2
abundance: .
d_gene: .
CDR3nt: TGTGCCAGTAGTATACGGGCTGAGGGTGGCTACACCTTC
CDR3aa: CASSIRAEGGYTF

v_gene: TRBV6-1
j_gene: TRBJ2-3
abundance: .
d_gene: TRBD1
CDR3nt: TGTGCCAGCAGTGAAGCTTACGGGACAGGGCTAGACACAGATACGCAGTATTTT
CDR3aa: CASSEAYGTGLDTDTQYF

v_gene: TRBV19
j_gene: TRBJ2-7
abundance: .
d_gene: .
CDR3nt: TGTGCCAGTAGCCGGGAATGGAGGGAATCACTCTACGAGCAGTACTTC
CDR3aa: CASSREWRESLYEQYF

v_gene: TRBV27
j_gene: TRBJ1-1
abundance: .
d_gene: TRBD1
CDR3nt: TGTGCCAGCAGTCCCGGGACAGGGGGTAACACTGAAGCTTTCTTT
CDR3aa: CASSPGTGGNTEAFF

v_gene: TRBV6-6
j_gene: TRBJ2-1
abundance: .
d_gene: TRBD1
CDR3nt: TGTGCCAGCAGTCGGACAGGGGTGGATGAGCAGTTCTTC
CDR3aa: CASSRTGVDEQFF

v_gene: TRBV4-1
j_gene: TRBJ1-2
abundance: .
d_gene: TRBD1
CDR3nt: TGCGCCAGCAGCCAACAAGGACAGGGGGTAAGGGGCTACACCTTC
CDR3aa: CASSQQGQGVRGYTF

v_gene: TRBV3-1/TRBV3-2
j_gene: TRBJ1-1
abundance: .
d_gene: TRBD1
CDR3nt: TGTGCCAGCAGCCAAAACAACCTACAGGGGACTGAAGCTTTCTTT
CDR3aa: CASSQNNLQGTEAFF

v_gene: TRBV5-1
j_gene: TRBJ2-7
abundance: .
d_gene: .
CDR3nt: TGCGCCAGCAGCCAAGCCGGAGGGGCGTACGAGCAGTACTTC
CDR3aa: CASSQAGGAYEQYF